This T cell receptor beta chain was identified during a study of blood T cell repertoires in COVID-19. The CDR3 covers 14 residues. The J segment lost 4 bases and the V segment lost 1 base, leaving 0 bases of the junction unmatched. Germline V CDR1 and CDR2: SEHNR, FQNEAQ (reference sequence). The protocol was immunoSEQ multiplex PCR, while the TCRdb copy is restricted to in-frame clones and leaves out a portion. The sample shows around 300,000 clones, 90% of them seen only once. In terms of age and location, participants ranged from roughly 18 to 100 years and lived in about 25 US areas. Self-reported history from a screening survey and questionnaire set each donor's cohort.

This clonotype was sampled from a woman between 18 and 29 years old with acute COVID-19. This rearrangement joins TRBV7-9 to TRBJ2-7; 11 positions match TRBD2. Sequencing was performed on PBMCs or T cells enriched from blood (not recorded which). In DNA, the CDR3 is TGTGCCAGCAGCTTAGTAGCGGGAGGGTACGAGCAGTACTTC. This sequence encodes CASSLVAGGYEQYF.